This T cell receptor beta chain is drawn from a study of cytomegalovirus exposure and HLA in healthy donors. Overall study findings and caveats: Previously analyzed data showed that most TCR beta V segments were productive at a frequency of about 87% or about 30%. Looking again later, the authors saw that most CMV-associated TCR beta chains seemed HLA-restricted. A few chains tied to CMV proved CMV antigen-specific in vitro. Listed as cytomegalovirus-associated were 150 or so TCR beta chains.

Between the trimmed V and J ends, which lost 5 bases and 7 bases, there was a span of 17 bases. Germline V gene data show CDR1 as SGHVS and CDR2 as FQNEAQ. The CDR3 has 14 amino acids. PCR primers comprised 60 Vbeta and 13 Jbeta primers. The data were produced by immunoSEQ multiplex PCR, yet TCRdb's version contains in-frame clones alone and is incomplete. This table holds some 120,000 clones, 70% to 85% found once. A remark on this clone: The antigen is undetermined.

The TCR sequence derives from a man aged 18 to 29 in good health and CMV-seronegative. This chain joins TRBV7-8 and TRBJ1-2; TRBD1 might be the D (5 bases). Material for sequencing was PBMCs. CDR3: CASSVLEGNGGYTF. As DNA, the CDR3 is TGTGCCAGCAGCGTCCTGGAGGGGAACGGTGGCTACACCTTC. The variable domain in full, with the rest retrieved from reference TRBV7-8 and TRBJ1-2, is GAGVSQSPRYKVAKRGQDVALRCDPISGHVSLFWYQQALGQGPEFLTYFQNEAQLDKSGLPSDRFFAERPEGSVSTLKIQRTQQEDSAVYLCASSVLEGNGGYTFGSGTRLTVV.